The entry that follows covers one TCR beta chain sequence. The antigen is not known. The data were taken from a study of cytomegalovirus exposure and HLA in healthy donors. Primers for the PCR totalled 60 Vbeta and 13 Jbeta. TCRdb's table, derived via immunoSEQ multiplex PCR, lists solely in-frame clones and lacks some. Its table lists 30,000 to 40,000 clones. Study results and caveats: A highly shared variant cluster was judged a likely technical artifact. Being productive about 87% or about 30% of the time was typical of most TCR beta V segments in an earlier analysis. Some V segments, TRBV6-2 and TRBV6-3 among them, were indistinguishable and were therefore excluded. HLA allele associations emerged for about 16,000 TCR beta sequences in a later analysis, at 0.05 false discovery rate.

This CDR3 contains 13 residues. Trimming cost V 4 bases and J 7 bases; bases outside gene matches: 4. CDR1 and CDR2 (germline): GTSNPN, SVGIG (reference sequence). The chain is built from TRBV30 and TRBJ1-4; 9 positions agree with TRBD1. What was sequenced was PBMCs. The sequence was collected from a woman aged 40-49 years in good health and CMV-seropositive. CDR3 sequence reads: CAWIRQGGEKLFF. In DNA, the CDR3 is TGTGCCTGGATTCGACAGGGGGGTGAAAAACTGTTTTTT. The full variable domain, in which reference TRBV30 and TRBJ1-4 provide the parts outside the CDR3, is SQTIHQWPATLVQPVGSPLSLECTVEGTSNPNLYWYRQAAGRGLQLLFYSVGIGQISSEVPQNLSASRPQDRQFILSSKKLLLSDSGFYLCAWIRQGGEKLFFGSGTQLSVL.